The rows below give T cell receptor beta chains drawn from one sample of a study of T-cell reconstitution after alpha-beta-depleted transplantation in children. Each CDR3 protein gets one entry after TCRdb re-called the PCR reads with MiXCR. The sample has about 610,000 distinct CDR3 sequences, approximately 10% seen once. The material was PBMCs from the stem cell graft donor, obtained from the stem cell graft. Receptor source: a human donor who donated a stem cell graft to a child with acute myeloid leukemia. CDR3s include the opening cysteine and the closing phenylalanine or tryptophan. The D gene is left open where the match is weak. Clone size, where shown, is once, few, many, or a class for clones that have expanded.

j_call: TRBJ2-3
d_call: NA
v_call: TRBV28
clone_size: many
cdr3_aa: CASSSNERHTDTQYF
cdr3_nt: TGTGCCAGCAGTTCAAACGAGCGGCACACAGATACGCAGTATTTT

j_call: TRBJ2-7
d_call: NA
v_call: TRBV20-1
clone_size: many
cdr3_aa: CSASIRGSSYEQYF
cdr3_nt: TGCAGTGCTAGCATACGGGGTAGCTCCTACGAGCAGTACTTC

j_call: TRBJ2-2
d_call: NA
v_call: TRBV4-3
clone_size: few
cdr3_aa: CASSQGLATPTGELFF
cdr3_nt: TGCGCCAGCAGCCAAGGCCTAGCTACGCCAACCGGGGAGCTGTTTTTT

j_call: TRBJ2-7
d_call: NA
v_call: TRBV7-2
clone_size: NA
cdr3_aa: CASSLWDTGGEQYF
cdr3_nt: TGTGCCAGCAGCTTATGGGACACCGGGGGCGAGCAGTACTTC

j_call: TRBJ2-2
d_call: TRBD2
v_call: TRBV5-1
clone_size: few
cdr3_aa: CASSHLAGGPGELFF
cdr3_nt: TGCGCCAGCAGCCATCTAGCGGGAGGGCCCGGGGAGCTGTTTTTT

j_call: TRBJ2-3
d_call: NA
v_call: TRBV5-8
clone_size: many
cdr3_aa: CASSRFQTDTQYF
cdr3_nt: TGTGCCAGCAGCCGTTTCCAAACAGATACGCAGTATTTT

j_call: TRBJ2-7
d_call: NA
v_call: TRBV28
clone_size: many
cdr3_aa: CASSLVTLSYEQYF
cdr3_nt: TGTGCCAGCAGTTTAGTCACCTTGAGTTACGAGCAGTACTTC

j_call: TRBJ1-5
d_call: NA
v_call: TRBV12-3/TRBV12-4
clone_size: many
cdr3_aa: CASSFNQPQHF
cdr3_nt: TGTGCCAGCAGTTTCAATCAGCCCCAGCATTTT

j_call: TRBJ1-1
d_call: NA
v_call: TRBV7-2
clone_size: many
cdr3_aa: CASSLDMNTEAFF
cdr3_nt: TGTGCCAGCAGCTTAGATATGAACACTGAAGCTTTCTTT

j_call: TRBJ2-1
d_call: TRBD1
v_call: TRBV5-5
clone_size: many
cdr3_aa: CASSWETGGEQFF
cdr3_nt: TGTGCCAGCAGCTGGGAGACAGGGGGGGAGCAGTTCTTC

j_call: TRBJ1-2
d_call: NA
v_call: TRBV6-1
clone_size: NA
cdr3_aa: CASSERGVRAAHGYTF
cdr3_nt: TGTGCCAGCAGTGAACGGGGGGTAAGGGCAGCTCATGGCTACACCTTC

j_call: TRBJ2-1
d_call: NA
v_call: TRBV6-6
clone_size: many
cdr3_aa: CASSPRENEQFF
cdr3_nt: TGTGCCAGCAGCCCACGGGAGAATGAGCAGTTCTTC

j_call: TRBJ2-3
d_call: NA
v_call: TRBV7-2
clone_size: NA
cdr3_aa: CASSQGTYTQYF
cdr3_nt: TGTGCCAGCAGCCAGGGAACCTATACGCAGTATTTT

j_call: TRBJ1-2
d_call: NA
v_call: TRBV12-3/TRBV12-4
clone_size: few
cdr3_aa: CASSLLDSRGYTF
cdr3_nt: TGTGCCAGCAGTTTATTGGACAGCCGAGGCTACACCTTC

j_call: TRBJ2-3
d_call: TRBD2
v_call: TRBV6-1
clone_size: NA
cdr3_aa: CASGRASGRADTQYF
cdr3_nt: TGTGCCAGCGGGAGGGCTAGCGGGAGGGCAGATACGCAGTATTTT

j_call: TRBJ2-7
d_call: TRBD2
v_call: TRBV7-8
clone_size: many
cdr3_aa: CASSSDTSGIYEQYF
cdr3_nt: TGTGCCAGCAGCTCCGATACTAGCGGGATCTACGAGCAGTACTTC

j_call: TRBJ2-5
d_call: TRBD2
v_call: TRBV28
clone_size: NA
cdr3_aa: CASRGTSGRVTQYF
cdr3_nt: TGTGCCAGCAGAGGGACTAGCGGGAGGGTAACCCAGTACTTC

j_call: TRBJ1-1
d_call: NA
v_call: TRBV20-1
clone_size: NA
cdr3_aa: CSARDAQGNTEAFF
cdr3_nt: TGCAGTGCTAGAGATGCGCAGGGGAACACTGAAGCTTTCTTT

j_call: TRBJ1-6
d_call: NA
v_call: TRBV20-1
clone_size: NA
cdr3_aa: CSASSGTRSYNSPLHF
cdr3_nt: TGCAGTGCTAGCTCGGGCACCCGCTCCTATAATTCACCCCTCCACTTT

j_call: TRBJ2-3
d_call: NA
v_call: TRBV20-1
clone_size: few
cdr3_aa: CSASGTISTDTQYF
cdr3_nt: TGCAGTGCTAGTGGGACGATTAGCACAGATACGCAGTATTTT

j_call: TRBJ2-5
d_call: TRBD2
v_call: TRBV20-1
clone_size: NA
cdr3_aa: CSARGREGLQETQYF
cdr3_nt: TGCAGTGCTAGAGGACGGGAGGGACTCCAAGAGACCCAGTACTTC

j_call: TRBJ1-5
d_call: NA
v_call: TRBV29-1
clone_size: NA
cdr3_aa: CSVTLSRNNQPQHF
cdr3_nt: TGCAGCGTTACCCTAAGTCGGAACAATCAGCCCCAGCATTTT

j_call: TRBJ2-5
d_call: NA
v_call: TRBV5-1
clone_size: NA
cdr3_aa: CASSGDGIKETQYF
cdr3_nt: TGCGCCAGCAGCGGGGACGGAATTAAAGAGACCCAGTACTTC

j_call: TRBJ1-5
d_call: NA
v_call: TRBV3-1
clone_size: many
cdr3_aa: CASSPDSDQPQHF
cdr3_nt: TGTGCCAGCAGCCCTGACAGTGATCAGCCCCAGCATTTT

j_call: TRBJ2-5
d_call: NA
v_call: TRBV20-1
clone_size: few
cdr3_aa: CSASPQGQETQYF
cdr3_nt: TGCAGTGCTAGTCCCCAGGGTCAAGAGACCCAGTACTTC

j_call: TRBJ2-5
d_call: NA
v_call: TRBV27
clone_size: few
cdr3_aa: CASSKRSEETQYF
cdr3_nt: TGTGCCAGCAGCAAGCGGTCAGAAGAGACCCAGTACTTC

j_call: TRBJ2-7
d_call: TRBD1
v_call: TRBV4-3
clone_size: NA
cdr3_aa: CASSQRDRLSEQYF
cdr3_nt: TGCGCCAGCAGCCAGCGGGACAGGTTGAGCGAGCAGTACTTC

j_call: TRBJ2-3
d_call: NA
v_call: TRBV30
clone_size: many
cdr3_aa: CAWGPAHSMPYF
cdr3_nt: TGTGCCTGGGGACCAGCCCACTCGATGCCGTATTTT

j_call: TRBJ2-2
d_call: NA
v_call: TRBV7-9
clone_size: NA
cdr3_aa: CASSLSLRPGELFF
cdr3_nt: TGTGCCAGCAGCTTATCACTACGACCCGGGGAGCTGTTTTTT

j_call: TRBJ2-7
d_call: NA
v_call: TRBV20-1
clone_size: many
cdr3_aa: CSARDSAKGWQYF
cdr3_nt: TGCAGTGCTAGAGATAGCGCCAAGGGATGGCAGTACTTC

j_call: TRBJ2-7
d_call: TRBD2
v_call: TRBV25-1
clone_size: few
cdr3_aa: CASKDGAGATYEQYF
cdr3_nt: TGTGCCAGCAAAGACGGAGCGGGAGCAACCTACGAGCAGTACTTC

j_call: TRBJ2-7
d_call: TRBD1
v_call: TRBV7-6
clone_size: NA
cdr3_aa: CASSLFGTASYEQYF
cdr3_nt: TGTGCCAGCAGCTTATTCGGGACAGCCTCCTACGAGCAGTACTTC

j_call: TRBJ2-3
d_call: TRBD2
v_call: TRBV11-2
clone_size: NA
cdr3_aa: CANSLLAGRADTQYF
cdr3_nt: TGTGCCAACAGCTTACTAGCGGGGCGCGCAGATACGCAGTATTTT

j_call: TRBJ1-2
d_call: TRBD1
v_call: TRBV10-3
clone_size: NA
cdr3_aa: CAITPTGTESGYTF
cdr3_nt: TGTGCCATCACCCCGACCGGGACAGAGTCTGGCTACACCTTC

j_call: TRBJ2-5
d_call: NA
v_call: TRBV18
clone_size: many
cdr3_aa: CASSPGNSAETQYF
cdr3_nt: TGTGCCAGCTCACCAGGAAACTCCGCGGAGACCCAGTACTTC

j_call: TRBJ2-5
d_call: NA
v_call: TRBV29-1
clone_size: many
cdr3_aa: CSVVYRDLGETQYF
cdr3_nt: TGCAGCGTTGTCTACAGGGACCTCGGGGAGACCCAGTACTTC

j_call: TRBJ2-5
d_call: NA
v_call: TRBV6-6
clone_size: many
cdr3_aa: CASSPAYGGQETQYF
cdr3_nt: TGTGCCAGCAGTCCCGCCTATGGCGGCCAAGAGACCCAGTACTTC